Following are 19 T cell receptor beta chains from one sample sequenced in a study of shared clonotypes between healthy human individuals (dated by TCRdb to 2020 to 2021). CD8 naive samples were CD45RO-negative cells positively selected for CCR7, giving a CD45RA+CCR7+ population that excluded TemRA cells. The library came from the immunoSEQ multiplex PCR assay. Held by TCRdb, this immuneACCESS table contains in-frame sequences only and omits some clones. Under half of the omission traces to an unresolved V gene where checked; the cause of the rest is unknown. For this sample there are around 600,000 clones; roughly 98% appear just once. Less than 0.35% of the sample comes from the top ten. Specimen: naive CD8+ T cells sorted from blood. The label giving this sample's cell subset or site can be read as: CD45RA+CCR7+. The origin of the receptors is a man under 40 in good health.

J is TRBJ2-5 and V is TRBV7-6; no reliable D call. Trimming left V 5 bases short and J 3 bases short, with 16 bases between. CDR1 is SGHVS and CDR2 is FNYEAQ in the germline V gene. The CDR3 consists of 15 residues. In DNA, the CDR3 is TGTGCCAGCAGCGGACCCGGGCTGGCGGAAGAGACCCAGTACTTC. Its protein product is CASSGPGLAEETQYF. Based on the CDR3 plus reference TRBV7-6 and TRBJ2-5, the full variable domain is GAGVSQSPRYKVTKRGQDVALRCDPISGHVSLYWYRQALGQGPEFLTYFNYEAQQDKSGLPNDRFSAERPEGSISTLTIQRTEQRDSAMYRCASSGPGLAEETQYFGPGTRLLVL.

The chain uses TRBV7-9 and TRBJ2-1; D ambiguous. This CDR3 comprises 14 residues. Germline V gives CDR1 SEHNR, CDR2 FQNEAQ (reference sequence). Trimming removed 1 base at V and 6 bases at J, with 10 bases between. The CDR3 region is CASSLVDRSNEQFF. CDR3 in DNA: TGTGCCAGCAGCTTAGTAGACCGGAGCAATGAGCAGTTCTTC.

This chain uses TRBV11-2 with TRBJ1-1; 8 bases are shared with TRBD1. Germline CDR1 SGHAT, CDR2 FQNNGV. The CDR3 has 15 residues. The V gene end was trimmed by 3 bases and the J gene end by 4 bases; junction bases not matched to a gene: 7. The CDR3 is CASSLSQGAGTEAFF. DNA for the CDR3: TGTGCCAGCAGCTTGTCTCAGGGGGCCGGCACTGAAGCTTTCTTT.

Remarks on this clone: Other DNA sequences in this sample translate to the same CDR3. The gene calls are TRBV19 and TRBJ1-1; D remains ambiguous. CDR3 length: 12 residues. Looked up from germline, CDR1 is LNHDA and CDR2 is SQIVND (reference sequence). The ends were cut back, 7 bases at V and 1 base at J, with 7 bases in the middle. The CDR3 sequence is CASTLGNTEAFF. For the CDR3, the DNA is TGTGCCAGTACCCTGGGGAACACTGAAGCTTTCTTT.

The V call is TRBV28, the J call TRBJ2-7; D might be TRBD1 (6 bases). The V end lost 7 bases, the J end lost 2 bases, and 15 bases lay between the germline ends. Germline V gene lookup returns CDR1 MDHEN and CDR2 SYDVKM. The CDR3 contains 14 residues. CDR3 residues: CASNHRVDTYEQYF. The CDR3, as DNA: TGTGCCAGCAACCACAGGGTAGACACCTACGAGCAGTACTTC.

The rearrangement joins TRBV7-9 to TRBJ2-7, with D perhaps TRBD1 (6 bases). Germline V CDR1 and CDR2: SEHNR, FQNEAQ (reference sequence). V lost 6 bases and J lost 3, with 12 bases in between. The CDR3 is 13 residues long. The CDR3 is CASSSGQIYEQYF. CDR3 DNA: TGTGCCAGCAGTTCCGGACAGATCTACGAGCAGTACTTC.

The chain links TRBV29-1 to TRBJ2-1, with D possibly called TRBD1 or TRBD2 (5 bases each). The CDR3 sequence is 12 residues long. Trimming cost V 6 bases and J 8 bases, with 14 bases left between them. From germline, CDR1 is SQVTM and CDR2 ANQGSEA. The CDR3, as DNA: TGCAGCGTGACCGGGACCCGGGATGAGCAGTTCTTC. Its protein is CSVTGTRDEQFF.

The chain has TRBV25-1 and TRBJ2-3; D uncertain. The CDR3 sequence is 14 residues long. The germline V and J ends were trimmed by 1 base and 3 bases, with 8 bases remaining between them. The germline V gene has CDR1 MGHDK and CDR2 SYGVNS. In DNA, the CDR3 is TGTGCCAGCAGTGAATGGGAAGGAACAGATACGCAGTATTTT. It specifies CASSEWEGTDTQYF.

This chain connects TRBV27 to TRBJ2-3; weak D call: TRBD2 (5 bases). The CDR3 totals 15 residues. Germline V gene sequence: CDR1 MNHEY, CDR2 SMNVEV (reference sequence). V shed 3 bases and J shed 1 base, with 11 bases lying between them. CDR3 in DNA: TGTGCCAGCAGTTTCGGGGTCTCGGGCACAGATACGCAGTATTTT. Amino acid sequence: CASSFGVSGTDTQYF.

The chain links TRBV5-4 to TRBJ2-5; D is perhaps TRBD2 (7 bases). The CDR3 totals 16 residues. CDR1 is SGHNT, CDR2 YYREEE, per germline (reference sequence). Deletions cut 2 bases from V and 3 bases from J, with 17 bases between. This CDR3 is CASSFFGRGAEETQYF. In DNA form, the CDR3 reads TGTGCCAGCAGCTTCTTTGGTCGGGGGGCGGAAGAGACCCAGTACTTC. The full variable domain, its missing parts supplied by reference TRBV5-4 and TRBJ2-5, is ETGVTQSPTHLIKTRGQQVTLRCSSQSGHNTVSWYQQALGQGPQFIFQYYREEENGRGNFPPRFSGLQFPNYSSELNVNALELDDSALYLCASSFFGRGAEETQYFGPGTRLLVL.

This CDR3 reads CAIQGMTNYGYTF. The CDR3, as DNA: TGTGCCATCCAGGGTATGACTAACTATGGCTACACCTTC. The J gene is TRBJ1-2, the V gene TRBV27; a weak D match, TRBD1 (5 bases). Trimming took off 10 bases at V and 0 bases at J, with 12 bases between the two ends. The CDR3 loop spans 13 amino acids. The V gene's germline CDR1 is MNHEY and CDR2 SMNVEV (reference sequence).

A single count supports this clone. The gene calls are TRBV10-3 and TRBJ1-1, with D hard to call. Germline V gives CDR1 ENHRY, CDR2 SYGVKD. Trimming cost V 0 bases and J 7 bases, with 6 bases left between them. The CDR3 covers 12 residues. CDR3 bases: TGTGCCATCAGTGAGTCGGCTGATGAAGCTTTCTTT. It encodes CAISESADEAFF.

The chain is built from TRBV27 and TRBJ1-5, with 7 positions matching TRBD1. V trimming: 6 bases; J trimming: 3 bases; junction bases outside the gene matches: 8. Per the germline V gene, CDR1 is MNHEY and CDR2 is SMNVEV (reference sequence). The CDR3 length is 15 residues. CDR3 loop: CASRSGTVPNQPQHF. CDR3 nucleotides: TGTGCCAGCAGAAGCGGGACAGTCCCCAATCAGCCCCAGCATTTT.

The CDR3 region has the DNA TGTGCCAGCAGCCGACTAGCGGGAGGTTCCTACGAGCAGTACTTC. Translated: CASSRLAGGSYEQYF. The rearrangement links TRBV7-8 to TRBJ2-7, with TRBD2 identical over 13 bases. Germline CDR1 is SGHVS and CDR2 is FQNEAQ. V shed 5 bases, J shed 1 base, and the junction held 2 bases outside the gene matches. This CDR3 has 15 residues.

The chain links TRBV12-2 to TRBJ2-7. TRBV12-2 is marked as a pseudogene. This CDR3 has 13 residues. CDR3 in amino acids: CAITPRKNYEQYF. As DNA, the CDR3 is TGTGCAATTACCCCCCGTAAGAACTACGAGCAGTACTTC.

The CDR3 DNA reads TGTGCCAGTAGTTTGTCGAGGACACAGGGACTTGAGCAGTTCTTC. It translates to CASSLSRTQGLEQFF. The chain combines TRBV19 with TRBJ2-1; TRBD1 or TRBD2 may be the D gene (6 bases each). Germline assignment: CDR1 LNHDA and CDR2 SQIVND (reference sequence). Trimming took 5 bases from V and 9 from J, leaving 20 bases between them. The CDR3 covers 15 residues.

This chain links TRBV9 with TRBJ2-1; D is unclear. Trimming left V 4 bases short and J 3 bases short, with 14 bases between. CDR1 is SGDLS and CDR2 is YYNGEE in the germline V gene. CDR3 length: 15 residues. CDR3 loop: CASSPYVSYYNEQFF. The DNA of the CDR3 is TGTGCCAGCAGCCCGTATGTATCATACTACAATGAGCAGTTCTTC.

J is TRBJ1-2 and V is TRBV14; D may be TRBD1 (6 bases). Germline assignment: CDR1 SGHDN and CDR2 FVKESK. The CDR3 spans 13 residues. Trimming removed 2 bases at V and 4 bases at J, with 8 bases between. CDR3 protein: CASSQTGTYGYTF. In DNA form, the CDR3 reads TGTGCCAGCAGCCAAACAGGGACCTATGGCTACACCTTC.

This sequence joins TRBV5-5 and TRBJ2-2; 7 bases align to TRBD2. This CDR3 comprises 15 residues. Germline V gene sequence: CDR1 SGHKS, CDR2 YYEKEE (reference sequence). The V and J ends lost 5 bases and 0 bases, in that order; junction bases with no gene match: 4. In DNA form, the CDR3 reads TGTGCCAGCAGTTCTAGCGGAGCGAACACCGGGGAGCTGTTTTTT. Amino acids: CASSSSGANTGELFF. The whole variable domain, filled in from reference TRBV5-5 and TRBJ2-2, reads DAGVTQSPTHLIKTRGQQVTLRCSPISGHKSVSWYQQVLGQGPQFIFQYYEKEERGRGNFPDRFSARQFPNYSSELNVNALLLGDSALYLCASSSSGANTGELFFGEGSRLTVL.